This T cell receptor beta chain was sequenced for a study of blood T cell repertoires in COVID-19. Across the study: Donors in the United States, Italy and Spain gave samples during acute or convalescent COVID-19. Sources were T cells, B-cell-depleted T cells, or PBMCs; the material itself was cDNA or gDNA.

Germline loops: CDR1 SGHNT, CDR2 YYREEE (reference sequence). The CDR3 spans 14 residues. V was pared by 0 bases and J by 2 bases, with 8 bases between. In the source study's methods: Amplification of reference gene primers provided the estimated nucleated cell counts. Libraries were prepared by immunoSEQ multiplex PCR; TCRdb keeps only in-frame clonotypes and omits some of them. V, J and clone size derive from that table, while D and trimming were established from the DNA sequence. The repertoire has 310,000 or so clones, around 80% of them found once; the top ten carry about 1.2%. This TCR came from a woman aged 45-60 years with acute or convalescent COVID-19. This chain joins TRBV5-4 and TRBJ1-2; D is perhaps TRBD1 (5 bases). What was sequenced was peripheral blood. The CDR3 is CASSLVSGNYGYTF. In DNA, the CDR3 is TGTGCCAGCAGCTTGGTATCAGGGAACTATGGCTACACCTTC.